The 6 T cell receptor beta chains below were found in one sample sequenced in a study of T cell responses to AZD1222 COVID-19 vaccine (dated by TCRdb to the early 2020s). Libraries were constructed by the immunoSEQ multiplex PCR assay. As stored in TCRdb, this immuneACCESS dataset retains in-frame rearrangements with V and J assigned. A fraction of the clones does not appear; measured against another copy, unresolved V genes explain less than half of the discrepancy, and the remainder lacks a known reason. The sample contains 65,000 to 80,000 clones, about 91% of them found a single time. Of the sample, roughly 6.4% falls within the top ten clones. This specimen's time point label, per the study, means: baseline before first vaccination. According to the study, the label for this sample's treatment or condition signals: meningococcal conjugate vaccine given as trial control. The sequenced sample was peripheral blood, obtained on day 0 of MenACWY control vaccination. These receptors were obtained from an adult in good health.

This clone was detected a few times. The chain employs TRBV9 and TRBJ1-3, with 8 bases that match TRBD1. V was pared by 0 bases and J by 1 base, with 6 bases of the junction left unmatched. The CDR3 is 17 amino acids. Germline V gene data show CDR1 as SGDLS and CDR2 as YYNGEE. The CDR3 loop is CASSVAGTGGSGNTIYF. The DNA for the CDR3 is TGTGCCAGCAGCGTAGCGGGGACAGGAGGGTCTGGAAACACCATATATTTT.

This chain joins TRBV27 and TRBJ2-3, with 11 bases matching TRBD2. The length of the CDR3 is 14 residues. V dropped 10 bases and J dropped 2; count of bases not matched to a gene: 5. Germline values: CDR1 MNHEY, CDR2 SMNVEV (reference sequence). The CDR3 region is CATRLAGNTDTQYF. CDR3 in DNA: TGTGCCACCCGACTAGCGGGGAACACAGATACGCAGTATTTT.

This rearrangement joins TRBV6-6 to TRBJ2-7; 7 positions match TRBD1. J was trimmed by 5 bases and V by 6 bases; bases with no gene match: 10. This CDR3 contains 14 residues. CDR1 MNHNY and CDR2 SVGAGI come from the germline V gene (reference sequence). The CDR3 DNA is TGTGCCAGCAGCGTCACAGGGGTGAGAAACGAGCAGTACTTC. It encodes CASSVTGVRNEQYF.

This clone has just a few counts. The V gene is TRBV9, the J gene TRBJ2-1, with TRBD2 identical over 11 bases. The CDR3 extends over 16 amino acids. Germline CDR1 reads SGDLS; CDR2 reads YYNGEE. Trimming took 6 bases from V and 7 from J; bases not matched to a gene: 12. Here the CDR3 DNA reads TGTGCCAGCACCGGACCCCTAGCGGGAGGTACAAATGAGCAGTTCTTC. It encodes CASTGPLAGGTNEQFF.

V and J are TRBV19 and TRBJ2-7; maybe TRBD2 (6 bases). Between the trimmed V and J ends, which lost 0 bases and 2 bases, there was a span of 11 bases. Germline V gene sequence: CDR1 LNHDA, CDR2 SQIVND (reference sequence). CDR3 length: 15 residues. The CDR3 DNA reads as TGTGCCAGTAGTATAGACGGGAGACGGCCCTACGAGCAGTACTTC. Protein: CASSIDGRRPYEQYF.

This chain uses TRBV30 with TRBJ1-5; no firm D call. The CDR3 sequence is 15 residues long. Looked up from germline, CDR1 is GTSNPN and CDR2 is SVGIG (reference sequence). The ends were cut back, 0 bases at V and 0 bases at J, with 9 bases in the middle. In DNA, the CDR3 is TGTGCCTGGAGTGTACAAGGGAATAGCAATCAGCCCCAGCATTTT. Amino acids: CAWSVQGNSNQPQHF.